This T cell receptor beta chain derives from a study of T cells after yellow fever vaccination. This clonotype was recorded a few times. Using its own MiXCR run on the 5' RACE reads, TCRdb lists one record per CDR3 protein. Of some 300,000 distinct CDR3 sequences listed, about 11% are singletons. The CDR3 runs 14 residues. Germline V gene data show CDR1 as MNHEY and CDR2 as SVGAGI. V was clipped by 0 bases and J by 2 bases, with 5 bases between them. The chain has TRBV6-5 and TRBJ1-5; no clear D gene. The receptor was derived from a man aged 18 to 29 who received the YFV17D yellow fever vaccine. The sample in question was CD4+ T cells sorted from PBMCs, obtained 45 days after the yellow fever booster vaccination. The CDR3 bases are TGTGCCAGCAGTTACTCAATGGGCAATCAGCCCCAGCATTTT. Translating gives CASSYSMGNQPQHF.